This T cell receptor (beta chain) originates from a study of T cells in Graves' hyperthyroidism and ophthalmopathy. This clonotype came up many times. Amplification of TCR beta CDR3 regions used RNA as the template. The TCR CDR3 first-round RT-PCR relied on the HTBI primer set. TCRdb re-analysed the multiplex PCR reads in MiXCR, keeping a single row per CDR3 protein. Of 470,000 or so distinct CDR3 sequences in the sample, around 20% are singletons; the top ten hold approximately 26%. This CDR3 spans 12 amino acids. Per the germline V gene, CDR1 is DFQATT and CDR2 is SNEGSKA (reference sequence). V gave up 4 bases and J gave up 3 bases, with 10 bases separating them.

The sequenced sample consisted of blood. The chain uses TRBV20-1 and TRBJ2-7, with D unresolved. This sequence originates from a man aged 18 to 30 with Graves' hyperthyroidism. The CDR3 bases are TGCAGTGCTATCCCCCAGCGCTACGAGCAGTACTTC. It encodes CSAIPQRYEQYF.